This TCR beta chain was captured by sequencing in a study of human T cells and chemical hapten exposure. Study-wide background: Across the whole study, which lasted about 5.5 months, patients were given diphenylcyclopropenone on the scalp once a week. Patches that contained 0.01% DPC were applied to the upper back and read at 6 days. TCR yield per sample varied, mainly due to pooled library volumes.

The time point denotes: pre-sensitization, week 0. Treatment given: therapeutic diphenylcyclopropenone sensitization with weekly scalp DPC. The template was total RNA from unfractionated whole blood. TCRdb reprocessed the RACE reads via MiXCR and lists one record per CDR3 protein. The sample yields around 350,000 distinct CDR3 sequences, 4.5% to 5.5% seen once. Deletions cut 5 bases from V and 10 bases from J, with 14 bases between. This CDR3 is built from 11 residues. Looked up from germline, CDR1 is DFQATT and CDR2 is SNEGSKA (reference sequence). The material sequenced was whole blood, taken in connection with sensitization to the hapten diphenylcyclopropenone (DPC). This clonotype was sampled from a woman aged 18 to 35 with alopecia areata. Some clones in this sample may be carry-over from other donors' samples. The chain is built from TRBV20-1 and TRBJ1-1; possibly TRBD1 for D (6 bases). The CDR3 here is CSAYGGQGAFF. The CDR3 bases are TGCAGTGCTTACGGGGGGCAGGGAGCTTTCTTT.